The 8 T cell receptor beta chains below come from one sample, sequenced in a study of regulatory T cells in long-lasting Graves disease. The sample's time point: persistent/refractory GD, antithyroid drugs over 5 years with positive TRAb. The TCR library was prepared using RNA isolated from PBMCs. To make TCR beta libraries, researchers used iRepertoire HTBI primers and Arm-PCR of CDR3 regions. TCRdb used MiXCR to reprocess the multiplex PCR reads, holding one entry per CDR3 protein. The data contain about 470,000 distinct CDR3 sequences, 20% to 25% of them singletons. The sample was peripheral blood mononuclear cells (PBMCs), taken when the disease was refractory, from a patient treated with antithyroid drugs. These receptors were taken from a female donor with Graves disease.

This clonotype occurred many times. The rearrangement links TRBV12-3 or TRBV12-4 to TRBJ2-7; 10 positions agree with TRBD2. The CDR3 extends over 15 amino acids. The trim removed 2 bases at V and 3 bases at J, leaving 4 bases unmatched. CDR3 amino acids: CASSLSVAGGYEQYF. For the CDR3, the DNA is TGTGCCAGCAGTTTATCGGTAGCGGGGGGCTACGAGCAGTACTTC.

There are a few counts of this clonotype. The gene calls are TRBV15 and TRBJ1-2; D gene uncertain. Trimming cost V 4 bases and J 8 bases, with 20 bases left between them. This CDR3 has 15 amino acids. Per germline, CDR1 LNHNV and CDR2 YYDKDF (reference sequence). CDR3 sequence: CATSTSIGSLRGYTF. The CDR3 coding sequence is TGTGCCACCAGCACTTCAATAGGGAGTTTGCGGGGCTACACCTTC.

There are a few counts of this clonotype. The chain recombines TRBV28 with TRBJ1-1; D may be TRBD1 (5 bases). The germline CDR1 and CDR2 sequences are MDHEN and SYDVKM. V was shortened by 8 bases and J by 10 bases, with 17 bases between the two germline ends. The length of the CDR3 is 12 residues. The CDR3 protein is CASATATERAFF. In nucleotides, the CDR3 is TGTGCCAGCGCGACAGCCACTGAAAGAGCTTTCTTT.

This clonotype was observed at least ten times. This chain links TRBV2 with TRBJ1-2, with D unclear. Germline-derived CDR1 and CDR2 are SNHLY and FYNNEI. Trimming took 10 bases from V and 3 from J, leaving 9 bases between them. The CDR3 sequence is 11 residues long. CDR3: CATTSHYGYTF. The CDR3 DNA follows: TGTGCCACGACTAGCCACTATGGCTACACCTTC.

The genes are TRBV6-1 and TRBJ1-3; D is unresolved. V was shortened by 2 bases and J by 0 bases, with 17 bases between the two germline ends. Germline V gene lookup returns CDR1 MNHNS and CDR2 SASEGT. The CDR3 sequence is 18 residues long. CDR3 in DNA: TGTGCCAGCAGTGAAAGAAGAATACTGGGCCTCTCTGGAAACACCATATATTTT. Protein product: CASSERRILGLSGNTIYF.

In its sample, this clonotype was seen many times. The genes are TRBV6-1 and TRBJ1-2; D uncertain. V was shortened by 7 bases and J by 2 bases, with 11 bases between the two germline ends. This CDR3 spans 13 amino acids. Germline lookup yields CDR1 MNHNS and CDR2 SASEGT. CDR3 sequence reads: CASTADINYGYTF. CDR3 nucleotide sequence: TGTGCCAGCACAGCGGATATCAACTATGGCTACACCTTC.

CDR3 residues: CASSMTRDSTGELFF. CDR3 nucleotide sequence: TGTGCCAGCAGCATGACACGGGACAGCACCGGGGAGCTGTTTTTT. The chain employs TRBV7-9 and TRBJ2-2; 7 bases are shared with TRBD1. Trimming at V came to 5 bases and at J to 4 bases, leaving 7 bases not matched to a gene. CDR1 and CDR2 (germline): SEHNR, FQNEAQ (reference sequence). The CDR3 consists of 15 residues.

In this sample, this clonotype turned up a few times. The rearrangement uses TRBV9 and TRBJ2-7; 15 bases match TRBD2. Unmatched junction bases numbered 1, after V lost 2 bases and J lost 4 bases. The CDR3 contains 15 residues. CDR1 and CDR2 (germline): SGDLS, YYNGEE. In DNA, the CDR3 is TGTGCCAGCAGCGTCGGGACTAGCGGGAGGTACGAGCAGTACTTC. Residues: CASSVGTSGRYEQYF.